This entry is about one T cell receptor beta chain. The record originates from a study of cytomegalovirus exposure and HLA in healthy donors. About the study: Genotyping of about 400 donors showed that 65% to 90% belonged to the Caucasian-associated ancestry cluster.

In the PCR, 60 Vbeta and 13 Jbeta primers were used. Assay used: immunoSEQ multiplex PCR; TCRdb lists only in-frame clones, some missing. The sample contains about 130,000 clones, around 78% of which appear only once. The sequence came from a woman aged 45-65 years in good health and CMV-seronegative. The sequencing input was PBMCs.

The CDR3 nucleotides read TGTGCCAGCAGCTCCATAGGAGTCTCTGGAAACACCATATATTTT. Protein product: CASSSIGVSGNTIYF. The chain joins TRBV5-6 to TRBJ1-3; no firm D call. This CDR3 has 15 amino acids. Germline V gives CDR1 SGHDT, CDR2 YYEEEE. V gave up 3 bases and J gave up 0 bases, with 10 bases separating them.